These 14 T cell receptor beta chains share one sample of origin, sequenced in a study of blood T cell repertoires in COVID-19. Using immunoSEQ multiplex PCR, the repertoire was profiled, and TCRdb retains in-frame clones only, with some absent. The data hold tens of thousands of clones, with approximately 90% observed a single time. Source material: peripheral blood. These receptors were collected from a human donor in a cohort sampled during active COVID-19.

The V and J genes are TRBV7-8 and TRBJ2-7; TRBD2 matches 11 bases. The CDR3 is made up of 17 amino acids. Germline CDR1 and CDR2: SGHVS and FQNEAQ. Losses at the gene ends were 3 bases for V and 2 bases for J; bases not matched to a gene: 9. The CDR3 sequence: CASSLPSGGPGTYEQYF. The CDR3 nucleotides read TGTGCCAGCAGCTTGCCTAGCGGGGGGCCTGGGACCTACGAGCAGTACTTC. Filled out from reference TRBV7-8 and TRBJ2-7, the complete variable domain reads GAGVSQSPRYKVAKRGQDVALRCDPISGHVSLFWYQQALGQGPEFLTYFQNEAQLDKSGLPSDRFFAERPEGSVSTLKIQRTQQEDSAVYLCASSLPSGGPGTYEQYFGPGTRLTVT.

V usage is TRBV6-5 and J usage is TRBJ2-5; D is ambiguous. Trimming removed 6 bases at V and 2 bases at J, with 7 bases between. Germline-derived CDR1 and CDR2 are MNHEY and SVGAGI. The CDR3 totals 12 residues. Here the CDR3 reads CASRGEQETQYF. The DNA for the CDR3 is TGTGCCAGCAGGGGCGAGCAAGAGACCCAGTACTTC.

V and J are TRBV12-3 or TRBV12-4 and TRBJ2-2, with unresolved D. V lost 1 base and J lost 5, with 5 bases in between. CDR3 length: 13 residues. CDR3 nucleotide sequence: TGTGCCAGCAGTTTAGTTTATACCGGGGAGCTGTTTTTT. It translates to CASSLVYTGELFF.

This rearrangement joins TRBV11-2 to TRBJ1-2, with TRBD1 matching 7 bases. Germline lookup yields CDR1 SGHAT and CDR2 FQNNGV. This CDR3 spans 16 amino acids. V lost 4 bases to trimming and J lost 3 bases; unmatched junction nucleotides: 11. The CDR3 DNA reads as TGTGCCAGCAGCTCTAGGGGGCTAGGTCCCTACTATGGCTACACCTTC. Translation: CASSSRGLGPYYGYTF.

The genes are TRBV6-6 and TRBJ1-1; the D gene is possibly TRBD1 (5 bases). CDR1 is MNHNY, CDR2 SVGAGI, per germline (reference sequence). The V end lost 5 bases, the J end lost 5 bases, and 12 bases lay between the germline ends. The CDR3 is 13 residues long. The chain's CDR3 is CASSPGTRTEAFF. As DNA, the CDR3 is TGTGCCAGCAGTCCCGGGACTAGGACTGAAGCTTTCTTT.

V gene TRBV5-1 combines with J gene TRBJ1-2; TRBD1 aligns across 8 bases. CDR1 and CDR2 (germline): SGHRS, YFSETQ. The junction had 5 bases not matched to a gene; V was cut back by 4 bases and J by 3 bases. The CDR3 totals 14 residues. CDR3 DNA sequence: TGCGCCAGCAGCCGACAGGGGTCGGACTATGGCTACACCTTC. As protein: CASSRQGSDYGYTF.

V and J are TRBV5-8 and TRBJ2-5; 9 bases map to TRBD1. CDR3 length equals 15 residues. CDR1 and CDR2 (germline): SGHTS, YDEGEE. V gave up 4 bases and J gave up 5 bases; unmatched junction bases: 9. The DNA for the CDR3 is TGTGCCAGCAGCCCGGGACAGGGAGGGGTGGAGACCCAGTACTTC. Residues: CASSPGQGGVETQYF.

The chain carries TRBV5-1 and TRBJ2-3; 7 bases agree with TRBD1. V lost 0 bases to trimming and J lost 3 bases; unmatched junction nucleotides: 1. CDR1 is SGHRS, CDR2 YFSETQ, per germline. The CDR3 totals 14 residues. CDR3 loop: CASSLEGQTDTQYF. The CDR3, as DNA: TGCGCCAGCAGCTTGGAGGGACAGACAGATACGCAGTATTTT.

This clone was recorded a few times. The genes are TRBV7-8 and TRBJ2-7; D is perhaps TRBD1 (6 bases). The CDR3 covers 15 residues. V was clipped by 7 bases and J by 7 bases, with 23 bases between them. Per the germline V gene, CDR1 is SGHVS and CDR2 is FQNEAQ. CDR3 DNA: TGTGCCAGCAAGGGGACGGGGACACTCAAGGGGGAGCAGTACTTC. This gives the protein CASKGTGTLKGEQYF. Drawing the rest from reference TRBV7-8 and TRBJ2-7, the complete variable domain is GAGVSQSPRYKVAKRGQDVALRCDPISGHVSLFWYQQALGQGPEFLTYFQNEAQLDKSGLPSDRFFAERPEGSVSTLKIQRTQQEDSAVYLCASKGTGTLKGEQYFGPGTRLTVT.

This clone has a single count. The CDR3 DNA reads as TGTGCCAGCAGCACGGGGACAGGGTATGGCTACACCTTC. Amino acid sequence: CASSTGTGYGYTF. V and J are TRBV7-8 and TRBJ1-2; 9 nucleotides agree with TRBD1. The CDR3 is made up of 13 amino acids. The V and J ends lost 5 bases and 5 bases, in that order; junction bases with no gene match: 3. Germline V gives CDR1 SGHVS, CDR2 FQNEAQ.

V usage is TRBV5-1 and J usage is TRBJ2-2; perhaps TRBD1 as D (5 bases). This CDR3 region has 16 residues. Germline lookup yields CDR1 SGHRS and CDR2 YFSETQ. Trimming removed 7 bases at V and 2 bases at J, with 18 bases between. This chain's CDR3 is CASQDTGYSNTGELFF. The CDR3 nucleotides read TGCGCCAGCCAAGACACAGGCTACTCTAACACCGGGGAGCTGTTTTTT. Full variable domain (missing parts from reference TRBV5-1 and TRBJ2-2): KAGVTQTPRYLIKTRGQQVTLSCSPISGHRSVSWYQQTPGQGLQFLFEYFSETQRNKGNFPGRFSGRQFSNSRSEMNVSTLELGDSALYLCASQDTGYSNTGELFFGEGSRLTVL.

The chain combines TRBV19 with TRBJ2-1; 10 bases agree with TRBD1. CDR1 is LNHDA and CDR2 is SQIVND in the germline V gene (reference sequence). The CDR3 consists of 14 residues. Trimming cost V 7 bases and J 7 bases; bases outside gene matches: 7. The CDR3 DNA reads as TGTGCCAGTATGGGGACAGGGGTTCGAAATGAGCAGTTCTTC. Protein: CASMGTGVRNEQFF.

This clone occurred a few times. The rearrangement links TRBV7-3 to TRBJ1-5, with a weak D call TRBD1 (6 bases). Germline lookup yields CDR1 SGHTA and CDR2 FQGTGA. The CDR3 is 13 residues long. V lost 4 bases, J lost 3 bases, and 7 bases lay in between. CDR3 amino acids: CASSYRANQPQHF. Written as DNA, the CDR3 is TGTGCCAGCAGCTACAGGGCCAATCAGCCCCAGCATTTT. The entire variable domain, with the rest obtained from reference TRBV7-3 and TRBJ1-5, is as follows: GAGVSQTPSNKVTEKGKYVELRCDPISGHTALYWYRQSLGQGPEFLIYFQGTGAADDSGLPNDRFFAVRPEGSVSTLKIQRTERGDSAVYLCASSYRANQPQHFGDGTRLSIL.

The rearrangement joins TRBV27 to TRBJ1-5; the match to TRBD1 covers 7 bases. Germline loops: CDR1 MNHEY, CDR2 SMNVEV (reference sequence). The CDR3 consists of 16 residues. After removal of 2 bases from V and 3 bases from J, the junction contained 7 bases not matched to a gene. CDR3 coding DNA: TGTGCCAGCAGTTTAACCGGGACAGCGTACAATCAGCCCCAGCATTTT. Residues: CASSLTGTAYNQPQHF.